These T cell receptor beta chains were read from a single sample in a study of cytomegalovirus exposure and HLA in healthy donors. Measured with immunoSEQ multiplex PCR; TCRdb has only the in-frame clones, and not every one. The sample shows approximately 150,000 clones, around 78% of them seen only once. The sample comprised PBMCs. All receptors come from a middle-aged man in good health and CMV-seronegative. Each CDR3 is given with its conserved first and last residue. D genes are given only for firm matches. Size is stated for part of the rows, as once, few or many counts, or as a class when the clone is expanded.

>TRBV18|TRBJ2-2|-|17|-
TGTGCCAGCTCACTCTTCCAGGTGGCCTCCAACACCGGGGAGCTGTTTTTT
CASSLFQVASNTGELFF
>TRBV27|TRBJ2-5|-|14|-
TGTGCCAGCAGTTTAAACAGATACGGAGAGACCCAGTACTTC
CASSLNRYGETQYF
>TRBV7-3|TRBJ2-1|-|11|-
TGTGCCAGCAGCAAGACAGACGAGCAGTTCTTC
CASSKTDEQFF
>TRBV28|TRBJ2-3|-|16|-
TGTGCCAGCAGTTCTCTCGGACAGTCTAGCACAGATACGCAGTATTTT
CASSSLGQSSTDTQYF
>TRBV13|TRBJ2-3|-|12|-
TGTGCCAGCAGCTTACGGGGGGATACGCAGTATTTT
CASSLRGDTQYF
>TRBV7-3|TRBJ2-1|-|14|-
TGTGCCAGCAGCTCACGCGGACTAAAGGGTGAGCAGTTCTTC
CASSSRGLKGEQFF
>TRBV2|TRBJ1-5|-|15|-
TGTGCCAGCAGTGAAAGGTGGAGGAGCAATCAGCCCCAGCATTTT
CASSERWRSNQPQHF
>TRBV19|TRBJ2-4|-|14|-
TGTGCCAGTAGTATATCTGCTGGGGGGAACATTCAGTACTTC
CASSISAGGNIQYF
>TRBV7-2|TRBJ2-7|-|16|TRBD2
TGTGCCAGCAGCCCCTGGGGACTAGCGGGGCCCTACGAGCAGTACTTC
CASSPWGLAGPYEQYF
>TRBV12-5|TRBJ2-2|few|14|-
TGTGCTAGTGGACTCTTAGGGGTCGCCGGGGAGCTGTTTTTT
CASGLLGVAGELFF
>TRBV11-2|TRBJ2-1|-|16|-
TGTGCCAGCAGCTTACGAGAGGGAAGCTCCTACAATGAGCAGTTCTTC
CASSLREGSSYNEQFF
>TRBV28|TRBJ1-2|-|11|-
TGTGCCAGCAGTTCCCTCTATGGCTACACCTTC
CASSSLYGYTF
>TRBV15|TRBJ1-2|-|15|TRBD1
TGTGCCACCAGCAGTGTTAACAGGGGAAACTATGGCTACACCTTC
CATSSVNRGNYGYTF
>TRBV2|TRBJ2-1|-|13|-
TGTGCCAGCAGTGGGCAGGCCTACAATGAGCAGTTCTTC
CASSGQAYNEQFF
>TRBV19|TRBJ1-1|few|12|-
TGTGCCAGTAAGGAGGTGACCACTGAAGCTTTCTTT
CASKEVTTEAFF
>TRBV6-5|TRBJ2-1|-|13|TRBD1
TGTGCCAGCAGAGGGACAGACTACAATGAGCAGTTCTTC
CASRGTDYNEQFF
>TRBV5-1|TRBJ2-5|-|14|TRBD2
TGCGCCAGCAGGGGGACTAGCGGGATAGAGACCCAGTACTTC
CASRGTSGIETQYF